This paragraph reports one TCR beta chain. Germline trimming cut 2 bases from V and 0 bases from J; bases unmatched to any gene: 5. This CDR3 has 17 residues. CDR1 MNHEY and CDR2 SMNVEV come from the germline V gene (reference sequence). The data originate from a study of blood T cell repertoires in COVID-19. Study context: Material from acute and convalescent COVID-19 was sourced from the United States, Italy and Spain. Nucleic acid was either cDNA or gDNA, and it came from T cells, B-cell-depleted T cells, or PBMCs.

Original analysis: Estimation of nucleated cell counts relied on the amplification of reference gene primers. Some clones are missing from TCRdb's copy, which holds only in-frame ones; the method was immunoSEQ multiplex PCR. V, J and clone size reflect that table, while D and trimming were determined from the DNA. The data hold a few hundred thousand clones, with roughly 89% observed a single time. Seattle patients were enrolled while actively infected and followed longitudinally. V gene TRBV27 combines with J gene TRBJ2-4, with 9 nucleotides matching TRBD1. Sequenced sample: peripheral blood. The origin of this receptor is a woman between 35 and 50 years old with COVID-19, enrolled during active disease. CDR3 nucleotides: TGTGCCAGCAGTTTACCGGGACAGGGATTAGCCAAAAACATTCAGTACTTC. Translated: CASSLPGQGLAKNIQYF.